This entry lists 23 T cell receptor beta chains sequenced from one sample in a study of identical twins (dated by TCRdb to between 2015 and 2016). The library was produced with 5' RACE. Reads for this sample came from an Illumina HiSeq 2000. Using fastp trimming at Q25 and MiXCR clonotype assembly, TCRdb reanalyzed the public sequencing data and kept in-frame beta chains. Identical CDR3 proteins give one entry, which carries the most common genes and DNA. Here the sample has some 730,000 distinct CDR3 sequences; 15% to 20% occur a single time. 10% to 15% of the sample is taken by the ten largest. These data were also reused for a study on T cells expressing NK-cell markers.

The material sequenced was PBMCs. These receptors were collected from a woman younger than 30 in good health.

This clonotype was seen only a few times. Compared with germline, one end of the junction differs, possibly owing to a read error. This sequence joins TRBV2 and TRBJ2-4; TRBD2 matches at 8 bases. There are 12 residues in the CDR3. Germline V gives CDR1 SNHLY, CDR2 FYNNEI. The CDR3 DNA is TGTGCCAGCAGTGACCGCGGGAGGCGGGGCGTCTTC. Amino acids: CASSDRGRRGVF.

This clonotype was seen at least ten times. The rearrangement links TRBV3-1 to TRBJ2-3; D perhaps matches TRBD2 (6 bases). CDR3 length: 14 residues. Between the trimmed V and J ends, which lost 3 bases and 4 bases, there was a span of 11 bases. Looked up from germline, CDR1 is LGHDT and CDR2 is YNNKEL (reference sequence). CDR3 in amino acids: CASSQPGVADTQYF. In DNA form, the CDR3 reads TGTGCCAGCAGCCAGCCGGGAGTTGCAGATACGCAGTATTTT.

The gene calls are TRBV20-1 and TRBJ2-1; D is ambiguous. The germline V gene has CDR1 DFQATT and CDR2 SNEGSKA (reference sequence). Trimming cost V 5 bases and J 7 bases, with 9 bases left between them. This CDR3 contains 11 residues. CDR3 in DNA: TGCAGTGCTTCAGTTGGGAATGAGCAGTTCTTC. Protein: CSASVGNEQFF.

In its sample, this clonotype was seen a few times. The chain employs TRBV20-1 and TRBJ2-7, with D perhaps TRBD1 (6 bases). Per germline, CDR1 DFQATT and CDR2 SNEGSKA (reference sequence). V lost 0 bases and J 9 bases, leaving 21 bases between the germline ends. The CDR3 covers 15 residues. CDR3 sequence: CSARDVNRARSGQYF. In DNA form, the CDR3 reads TGCAGTGCTAGAGACGTAAACAGGGCACGGTCCGGGCAGTACTTC.

For this clonotype: One end of the junction is discordant with germline, which a read error may explain. The rearrangement joins TRBV15 to TRBJ2-3, with D perhaps matching TRBD2 (6 bases). Germline lookup yields CDR1 LNHNV and CDR2 YYDKDF (reference sequence). This CDR3 has 13 residues. As DNA, the CDR3 is TGCGGGACCGGGACTCCCAATACAGATACGCAGTATTTT. This codes for CGTGTPNTDTQYF. Based on the CDR3 plus reference TRBV15 and TRBJ2-3, the full variable domain is DAMVIQNPRYQVTQFGKPVTLSCSQTLNHNVMYWYQQKSSQAPKLLFHYYDKDFNNEADTPDNFQSRRPNTSFCFLDIRSPGLGDTAMYLCGTGTPNTDTQYFGPGTRLTVL.

The chain recombines TRBV24-1 with TRBJ2-1; 7 bases align to TRBD1. The germline CDR1 and CDR2 sequences are KGHDR and SFDVKD. The J segment lost 0 bases and the V segment lost 4 bases, leaving 2 bases of the junction unmatched. The CDR3 spans 15 residues. The CDR3 nucleotides read TGTGCCACCAGTGAGACAGGGAGCTCCTACAATGAGCAGTTCTTC. Translation: CATSETGSSYNEQFF.

The J gene is TRBJ1-2, the V gene TRBV7-2; tentatively, D is TRBD1 (6 bases). The CDR3 spans 15 residues. Trimming left V 7 bases short and J 0 bases short, with 15 bases between. CDR1 and CDR2 from the germline V gene are SGHTA and FQGNSA. This CDR3 is CASKKTGPANYGYTF. The CDR3 DNA is TGTGCCAGCAAGAAAACAGGGCCAGCTAACTATGGCTACACCTTC.

This clonotype came up a few times. The rearrangement joins TRBV7-9 to TRBJ2-4, with 7 bases that match TRBD2. The CDR3 contains 14 residues. CDR1 is SEHNR and CDR2 is FQNEAQ in the germline V gene (reference sequence). V shed 7 bases, J shed 3 bases, and the junction held 6 bases outside the gene matches. The CDR3, as DNA: TGTGCCAGCATCGAAGCTAGCGGCAAAAACATTCAGTACTTC. Protein product: CASIEASGKNIQYF.

This clonotype came up a few times. The chain joins TRBV15 to TRBJ1-1, with a possible D match to TRBD1 (5 bases). The length of the CDR3 is 15 residues. Germline V gene sequence: CDR1 LNHNV, CDR2 YYDKDF (reference sequence). V was pared by 3 bases and J by 1 base, with 12 bases between. CDR3: CATSRPDGQNTEAFF. The CDR3 nucleotides are TGTGCCACCAGCAGGCCTGATGGACAGAACACTGAAGCTTTCTTT.

This clonotype was seen a handful of times. The genes are TRBV4-2 and TRBJ2-7; D gene uncertain. This CDR3 is built from 15 residues. V was cut by 1 base and J by 0 bases, with 10 bases left in between. CDR1 LGHNA and CDR2 YNFKEQ come from the germline V gene. DNA of the CDR3: TGTGCCAGCAGCCAAGCTTTAGGCTCCTCCTACGAGCAGTACTTC. Residues: CASSQALGSSYEQYF.

This clonotype has at least ten counts. In DNA, the CDR3 is TGTGCCAGCAGTCCTTTGACAGGGGGAGGCTCCTACAATGAGCAGTTCTTC. This gives the protein CASSPLTGGGSYNEQFF. This chain links TRBV6-1 with TRBJ2-1; 9 bases map to TRBD1. CDR1 MNHNS and CDR2 SASEGT come from the germline V gene. CDR3 length: 17 residues. Unmatched junction bases numbered 8, after V lost 5 bases and J lost 0 bases.

At least ten counts were recorded for this clonotype. This chain uses TRBV5-1 with TRBJ1-6; D is possibly TRBD1 (5 bases). The CDR3 is made up of 14 amino acids. CDR1 and CDR2 (germline): SGHRS, YFSETQ. The V gene lost 0 bases and the J gene lost 10 bases, with 11 bases spanning the gap. CDR3 residues: CASSLERGVSPLHF. The CDR3 DNA reads as TGCGCCAGCAGCTTGGAAAGGGGCGTATCACCCCTCCACTTT.

This clonotype was seen a few times. This chain links TRBV3-1 with TRBJ2-7; D gene unclear. The V gene lost 1 base and the J gene lost 7 bases, with 8 bases spanning the gap. This CDR3 spans 12 amino acids. Germline V gene data show CDR1 as LGHDT and CDR2 as YNNKEL (reference sequence). CDR3 protein: CASSQGPREQYF. In DNA, the CDR3 is TGTGCCAGCAGCCAAGGGCCTCGGGAGCAGTACTTC.

The V call is TRBV6-1, the J call TRBJ1-1, with D unresolved. Trimming cost V 8 bases and J 1 base, with 11 bases left between them. CDR1 is MNHNS, CDR2 SASEGT, per germline. The CDR3 has 13 amino acids. This CDR3 is CASRELQNTEAFF. DNA of the CDR3: TGTGCCAGCCGGGAGTTACAGAACACTGAAGCTTTCTTT.

This rearrangement joins TRBV15 to TRBJ2-1; TRBD1 matches 9 bases. The germline V gene encodes CDR1 LNHNV and CDR2 YYDKDF (reference sequence). This CDR3 spans 14 amino acids. J lost 6 bases, V lost 1 base, and 1 base had no gene match. The CDR3 sequence: CATSRGGQGNEQFF. CDR3 bases: TGTGCCACCAGCAGAGGGGGACAGGGCAATGAGCAGTTCTTC.

This rearrangement joins TRBV4-2 to TRBJ2-6, with D maybe TRBD2 (6 bases). Per germline, CDR1 LGHNA and CDR2 YNFKEQ. Trimming pared 4 bases from V and 0 bases from J, leaving 28 bases between. CDR3 length: 22 amino acids. The CDR3 loop is CASSPLSFGFGGVDSGANVLTF. The CDR3 DNA is TGTGCCAGCAGCCCACTTTCGTTTGGCTTCGGCGGGGTTGACTCTGGGGCCAACGTCCTGACTTTC.

Only one count was recorded for this clonotype. This chain joins TRBV20-1 and TRBJ2-5; 8 bases map to TRBD2. Germline CDR1 reads DFQATT; CDR2 reads SNEGSKA (reference sequence). The CDR3 totals 15 residues. V lost 5 bases to trimming and J lost 7 bases; unmatched junction nucleotides: 15. CDR3 sequence reads: CSAPTSGGDWGTQYF. The CDR3 DNA reads TGCAGTGCTCCAACTTCGGGAGGGGATTGGGGGACCCAGTACTTC.

The gene calls are TRBV12-3 or TRBV12-4 and TRBJ2-1, with D perhaps being TRBD1 or TRBD2 (5 bases each). The CDR3 is 11 residues long. V lost 3 bases and J lost 12, with 9 bases in between. The CDR3 nucleotides are TGTGCCAGCAGTTTGGGGGAAAGGCAGTTCTTC. Protein sequence: CASSLGERQFF.

V is TRBV3-1 and J is TRBJ1-2; a possible D gene is TRBD1 (6 bases). In germline, CDR1 is LGHDT, CDR2 YNNKEL (reference sequence). V dropped 2 bases and J dropped 7 bases, with 11 bases sitting between them. CDR3 length equals 13 residues. The CDR3 is CASSQPQGGGYTF. The CDR3 region has the DNA TGTGCCAGCAGCCAACCACAGGGAGGTGGCTACACCTTC. Based on the CDR3 plus reference TRBV3-1 and TRBJ1-2, the full variable domain is DTAVSQTPKYLVTQMGNDKSIKCEQNLGHDTMYWYKQDSKKFLKIMFSYNNKELIINETVPNRFSPKSPDKAHLNLHINSLELGDSAVYFCASSQPQGGGYTFGSGTRLTVV.

Only a few counts were recorded for this clonotype. The rearrangement links TRBV6-1 to TRBJ2-2, with no clear D. The CDR3 spans 14 residues. The germline CDR1 and CDR2 sequences are MNHNS and SASEGT. Trimming took off 6 bases at V and 4 bases at J, with 12 bases between the two ends. The CDR3 loop is CASSERPFTGELFF. The CDR3 DNA reads as TGTGCCAGCAGCGAACGCCCTTTCACCGGGGAGCTGTTTTTT.

This clonotype was seen a few times. V and J are TRBV2 and TRBJ2-1, with D tentatively TRBD2 (5 bases). This CDR3 spans 16 amino acids. Per germline, CDR1 SNHLY and CDR2 FYNNEI. Trimming shortened V by 8 bases and J by 1 base, and 18 bases separated the two germline ends. The CDR3 loop is CASVVVDFKSYNEQFF. The CDR3 bases are TGTGCCAGCGTAGTGGTGGACTTTAAATCCTACAATGAGCAGTTCTTC.

This chain joins TRBV7-9 and TRBJ2-2; TRBD2 matches 8 bases. V was clipped by 4 bases and J by 6 bases; unmatched bases: 7. This CDR3 is 15 amino acids long. The germline CDR1 and CDR2 sequences are SEHNR and FQNEAQ (reference sequence). As DNA, the CDR3 is TGTGCCAGCAGCTCCGGGACTAGTTCTTCCGGGGAGCTGTTTTTT. Amino acid sequence: CASSSGTSSSGELFF.

This clonotype was counted a few times. The chain couples TRBV12-3 or TRBV12-4 to TRBJ1-4; 8 positions match TRBD1. The CDR3 has 12 amino acids. Trimming removed 7 bases from V and 12 bases from J; junction bases left unmatched: 7. The CDR3 region has the DNA TGTGCCAGCACCGTGGACAGGGTGGAACTGTTTTTT. This encodes CASTVDRVELFF.